This T cell receptor (beta chain) was captured in a study of radiation and T cells in renal cell carcinoma. Across the whole study: Nephrectomy followed 15 Gy stereotactic body radiation by 4 weeks. Study outcomes and limitations: Baseline intratumoral clonotype presence is unknown without pretreatment biopsies.

The length of the CDR3 is 18 residues. Trimming stripped 5 bases from V and 0 bases from J, with 20 bases between. Germline V gene lookup returns CDR1 SEHNR and CDR2 FQNEAQ (reference sequence). The time point was: blood 2 weeks post-SBRT. The sample's treatment: 15 Gy SBRT to primary tumor, nephrectomy 4 weeks later. The patient's renal cell carcinoma had clear cell pathology. Sequencing used immunoSEQ multiplex PCR; TCRdb keeps in-frame clones, though not all of them. The sample holds more than 150,000 clones, roughly 87% seen once. Comments on this clone: Its cognate antigen is unknown.

The material sequenced was blood, taken from a patient whose treatment included radiotherapy and nephrectomy. The chain employs TRBV7-9 and TRBJ1-3, with a tentative D call TRBD1 (5 bases). The source of this sequence is a woman between 50 and 59 years old with renal cell carcinoma. The CDR3 here is CASSRRWDSKDSGNTIYF. The CDR3 nucleotides read TGTGCCAGCAGCAGGCGGTGGGACTCAAAAGACTCTGGAAACACCATATATTTT.